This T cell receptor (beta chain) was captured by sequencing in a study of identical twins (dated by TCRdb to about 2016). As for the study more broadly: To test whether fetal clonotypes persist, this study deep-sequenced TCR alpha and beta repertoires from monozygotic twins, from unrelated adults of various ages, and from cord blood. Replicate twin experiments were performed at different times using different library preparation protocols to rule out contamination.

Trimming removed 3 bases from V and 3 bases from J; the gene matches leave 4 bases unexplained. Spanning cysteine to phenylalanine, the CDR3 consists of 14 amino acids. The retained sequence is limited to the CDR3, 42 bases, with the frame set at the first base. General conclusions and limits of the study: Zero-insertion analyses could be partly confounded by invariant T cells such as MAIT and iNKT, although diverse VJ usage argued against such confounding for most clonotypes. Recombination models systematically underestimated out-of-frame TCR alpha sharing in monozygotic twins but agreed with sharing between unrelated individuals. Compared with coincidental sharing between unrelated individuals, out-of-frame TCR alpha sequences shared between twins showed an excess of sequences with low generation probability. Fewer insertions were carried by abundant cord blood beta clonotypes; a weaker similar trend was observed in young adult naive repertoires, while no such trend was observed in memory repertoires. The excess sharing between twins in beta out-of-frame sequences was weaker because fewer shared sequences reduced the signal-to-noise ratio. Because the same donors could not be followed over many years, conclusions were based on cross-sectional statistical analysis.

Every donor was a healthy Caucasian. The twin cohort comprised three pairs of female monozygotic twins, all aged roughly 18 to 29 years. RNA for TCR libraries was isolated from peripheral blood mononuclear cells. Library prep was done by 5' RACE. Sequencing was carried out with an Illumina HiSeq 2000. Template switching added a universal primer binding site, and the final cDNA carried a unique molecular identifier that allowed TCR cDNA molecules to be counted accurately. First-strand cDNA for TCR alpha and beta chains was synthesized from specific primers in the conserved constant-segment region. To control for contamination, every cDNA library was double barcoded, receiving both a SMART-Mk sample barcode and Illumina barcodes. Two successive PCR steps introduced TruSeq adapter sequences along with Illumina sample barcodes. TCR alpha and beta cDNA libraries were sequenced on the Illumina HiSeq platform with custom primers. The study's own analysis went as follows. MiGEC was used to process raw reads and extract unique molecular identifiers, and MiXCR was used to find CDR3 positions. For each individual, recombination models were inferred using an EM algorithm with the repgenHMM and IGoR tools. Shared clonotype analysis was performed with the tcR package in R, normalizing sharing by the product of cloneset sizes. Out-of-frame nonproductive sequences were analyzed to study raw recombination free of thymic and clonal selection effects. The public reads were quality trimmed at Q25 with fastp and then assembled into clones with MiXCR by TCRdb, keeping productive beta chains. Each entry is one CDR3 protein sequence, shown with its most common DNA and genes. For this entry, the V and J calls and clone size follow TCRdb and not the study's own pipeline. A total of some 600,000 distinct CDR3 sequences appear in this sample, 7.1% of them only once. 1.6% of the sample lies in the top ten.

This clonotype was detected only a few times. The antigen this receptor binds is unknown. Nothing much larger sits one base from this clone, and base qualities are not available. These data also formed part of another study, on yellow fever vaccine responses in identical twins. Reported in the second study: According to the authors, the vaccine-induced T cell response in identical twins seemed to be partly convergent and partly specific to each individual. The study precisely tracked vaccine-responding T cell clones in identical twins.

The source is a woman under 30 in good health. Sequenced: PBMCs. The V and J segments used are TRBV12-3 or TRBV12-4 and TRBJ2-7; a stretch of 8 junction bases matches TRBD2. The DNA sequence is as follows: TGTGCCAGCAGTTTCGGACTAGCTCTCTACGAGCAGTACTTC. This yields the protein CASSFGLALYEQYF.